The source of this TCR beta chain is a study of HIV-infected children after antiretroviral therapy interruption. About the study: Interruption-arm samples span weeks 0, 12, interruption end (24 or 48), and about 3 years post-study.

The CDR3 consists of 14 residues. The V gene lost 5 bases and the J gene lost 2 bases, with 11 bases spanning the gap. Per germline, CDR1 SGHTA and CDR2 FQGTGA. Study-level points and caveats: By the end of treatment interruption, naive CD4+ clonality (Gini) increased.

Stated treatment: PENTA 11 planned treatment interruption arm or continuous ART arm. RNA-based 3' RACE libraries used unique molecular identifiers. Using its own MiXCR run on the 3' RACE reads, TCRdb lists one record per CDR3 protein. The data contain over 15,000 distinct CDR3 sequences, nearly 3.5% of them singletons. This clonotype is large. Its cognate antigen is unknown. This sequence joins TRBV7-3 and TRBJ2-3; no reliable D call. The TCR comes from a child aged 2 to 17 with HIV. Sequences were derived from CD45RA+ CD4+ T cells from PBMCs, sampled from a donor given antiretroviral therapy, either interrupted or continuous. Stated subset: naive CD4+ CD45RA+ CD45RO- T cells. The CDR3 here is CASSQSTFTDTQYF. CDR3 sequence (DNA): TGTGCCAGCAGCCAATCGACCTTCACAGATACGCAGTATTTT.